This record concerns one T cell receptor (beta chain) sequence. Which antigen it targets is not known. Base qualities are not recorded, but no much larger clone differs from it by a single base. This sample is part of a study of identical twins (dated by TCRdb to about 2016). Regarding the research as a whole: To test whether fetal clonotypes persist, this study deep-sequenced TCR alpha and beta repertoires from monozygotic twins, from unrelated adults of various ages, and from cord blood. To rule out contamination, the twin experiments were replicated at different times with different library preparation protocols.

The CDR3 sequence holds 14 residues, the cysteine and phenylalanine included. Of all the DNA, just the CDR3 is kept, 42 bases in frame from base 1. V is pared back by 1 base and J by 11 bases, with 17 bases lying between the germline termini. The germline V gene sets CDR1 to LGHNA and CDR2 to YNFKEQ. Libraries were made using 5' RACE. Sequencer: Illumina HiSeq 2000. A universal primer binding site was added through template switching, and the final cDNA carried a unique molecular identifier so that TCR cDNA molecules could be counted accurately. Specific primers in the conserved constant-segment region were used to synthesize first-strand cDNA for the TCR alpha and beta chains. To control for contamination, every cDNA library was double barcoded, receiving both a SMART-Mk sample barcode and Illumina barcodes. TruSeq adapter sequences and Illumina sample barcodes were added in two successive PCR steps. The Illumina HiSeq platform was used with custom primers to sequence TCR alpha and beta cDNA libraries. The study's processing was this. Unique molecular identifiers were extracted from raw reads with MiGEC, and CDR3 positions were determined with MiXCR. Recombination models were inferred per individual with the repgenHMM and IGoR tools using an EM algorithm. Shared clonotypes were analyzed with the tcR package in R, and sharing was normalized by the product of cloneset sizes. To study raw recombination without the effects of thymic and clonal selection, out-of-frame nonproductive sequences were analyzed. The public reads were reanalyzed by TCRdb: fastp trimming at Q25, MiXCR alignment, in-frame beta chains only. Rows are unified per CDR3 protein, each entry keeping the most common DNA and genes. The V and J calls and clone size are TCRdb's, not the authors'. This sample holds 1.5 million to 2 million distinct CDR3 sequences; less than 40% were observed only once. The top ten clones comprise approximately 0.29% of the sample.

Study-wide findings and limitations: Zero-insertion analyses could be partly confounded by invariant T cells such as MAIT and iNKT, though diverse VJ usage argued against such confounding for most clonotypes. Compared with coincidental sharing between unrelated individuals, out-of-frame TCR alpha sequences shared between twins showed an excess of sequences with low generation probability. Excess twin sharing in beta out-of-frame sequences was weaker because fewer shared sequences lowered the signal-to-noise ratio. In monozygotic twins, recombination models systematically underestimated out-of-frame TCR alpha sharing, but the models matched the sharing seen between unrelated individuals. Because the same donors could not be followed over many years, the conclusions relied on cross-sectional statistical analysis. Abundant cord blood beta clonotypes carried fewer insertions; young adult naive repertoires showed a weaker similar trend, while memory repertoires showed none.

Every donor was a healthy Caucasian. This sequence uses TRBV4-2 and TRBJ2-5; the D gene cannot be resolved reliably. Sequencing was done on a sample of cord blood. The sequence was obtained from a newborn girl in good health. In nucleotide form, the sequence is TGTGCCAGCAGCCAAGGTAAATTTGGAATTGAGCAGTACTTC. It specifies CASSQGKFGIEQYF.